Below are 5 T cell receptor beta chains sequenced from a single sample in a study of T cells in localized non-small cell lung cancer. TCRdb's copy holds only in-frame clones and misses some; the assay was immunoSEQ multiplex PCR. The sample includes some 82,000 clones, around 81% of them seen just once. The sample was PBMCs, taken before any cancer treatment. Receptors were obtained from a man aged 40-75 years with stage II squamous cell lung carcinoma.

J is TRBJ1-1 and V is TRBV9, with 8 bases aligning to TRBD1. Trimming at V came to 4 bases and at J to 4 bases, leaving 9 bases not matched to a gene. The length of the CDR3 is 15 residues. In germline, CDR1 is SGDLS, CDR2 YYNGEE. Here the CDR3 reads CASSPGQGLRTEAFF. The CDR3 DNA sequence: TGTGCCAGCAGCCCAGGACAGGGACTCCGCACTGAAGCTTTCTTT.

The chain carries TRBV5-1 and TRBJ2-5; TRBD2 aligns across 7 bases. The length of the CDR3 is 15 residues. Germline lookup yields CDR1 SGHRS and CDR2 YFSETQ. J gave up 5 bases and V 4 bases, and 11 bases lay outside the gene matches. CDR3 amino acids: CASSPGGRTGETQYF. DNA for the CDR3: TGCGCCAGCAGCCCGGGAGGTAGGACGGGGGAGACCCAGTACTTC.

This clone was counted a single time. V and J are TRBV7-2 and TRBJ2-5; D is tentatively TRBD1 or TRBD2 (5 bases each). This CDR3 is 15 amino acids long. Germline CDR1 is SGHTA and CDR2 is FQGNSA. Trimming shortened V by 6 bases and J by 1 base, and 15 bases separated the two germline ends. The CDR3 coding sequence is TGTGCCAGCAGAAGGGGACCAGCAATCCAAGAGACCCAGTACTTC. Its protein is CASRRGPAIQETQYF.

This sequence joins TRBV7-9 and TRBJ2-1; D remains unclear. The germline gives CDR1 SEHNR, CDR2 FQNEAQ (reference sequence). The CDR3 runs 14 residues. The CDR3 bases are TGTGCAGCGTTGGTAGTGAGCTCCTACAATGAGCAGTTCTTC. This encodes CAALVVSSYNEQFF.

This CDR3 is CASSTRDSPYGYTF. DNA for the CDR3: TGTGCCAGCAGTACCCGGGACAGTCCCTATGGCTACACCTTC. This chain links TRBV6-6 with TRBJ1-2; 7 bases fit TRBD1. Germline V gene sequence: CDR1 MNHNY, CDR2 SVGAGI (reference sequence). V was clipped by 5 bases and J by 4 bases; unmatched bases: 7. The CDR3 covers 14 residues.